The present TCR beta chain was sequenced within a study of CD8 T cells in ankylosing spondylitis. This clonotype has just a few counts. Antigen: not known. Study-level findings and limits: Clones linked to disease, bearing a CD8+ phenotype, were relatively rare in peripheral blood. Significantly higher representation of disease-linked clones was reported for matched ankylosing spondylitis synovial fluid. Among TCR beta sequences, a motif of 7 to 9 highly homologous variants appeared characteristic of ankylosing spondylitis blood.

Germline loops: CDR1 MNHEY, CDR2 SMNVEV (reference sequence). The length of the CDR3 is 16 residues. The junction had 8 bases not matched to a gene; V was cut back by 6 bases and J by 2 bases. TCRdb called the 5' RACE reads again in MiXCR, with one record for every CDR3 protein. The repertoire has around 480,000 distinct CDR3 sequences, 15% to 20% of them found once; the top ten carry approximately 1%. The origin of this receptor is a male donor with ankylosing spondylitis. The sample comprised blood, either unsorted or a sorted T cell fraction (not recorded which). The chain employs TRBV27 and TRBJ2-1, with 9 bases identical to TRBD2. The CDR3 here is CASSPVLAGPYNEQFF. In DNA form, the CDR3 reads TGTGCCAGCAGCCCCGTCCTAGCGGGACCCTACAATGAGCAGTTCTTC.